Sequencing of this TCR beta chain was carried out in a study of T cells in Graves' hyperthyroidism and ophthalmopathy. CDR3 length equals 14 residues. In germline, CDR1 is DFQATT, CDR2 SNEGSKA (reference sequence). Patients having uncontrolled infection, another autoimmune disease, pregnancy or lactation were not included. TCR beta CDR3 regions were amplified from RNA. An initial round of RT-PCR targeting the TCR CDR3 relied on the HTBI primer set. Using its own MiXCR run on the multiplex PCR reads, TCRdb lists one record per CDR3 protein. The top ten hold 25% to 35% of the sample, which has around 500,000 distinct CDR3 sequences, around 16% seen once. Remarks on this clonotype: No antigen is known for it. A read error may account for a junction end that differs from germline.

Study-wide results and caveats: Among thyroid clonotypes expanded above 0.001, most also appeared in blood.

This TCR was sampled from a woman between 25 and 40 years old with Graves' ophthalmopathy. The specimen was blood. The genes are TRBV20-1 and TRBJ1-5, with 7 bases lining up with TRBD1. The CDR3 here is CSTRSPGGSQPQHF. The CDR3 bases are TGCAGTACTAGATCCCCAGGGGGAAGTCAGCCCCAGCATTTT.